This T cell receptor beta chain originates from a study of blood T cell repertoires in COVID-19. About the research overall: There were acute and convalescent COVID-19 samples, and they came from the United States, Italy and Spain.

In the authors' methods: It was from reference gene primer amplification that nucleated cell counts were estimated. The repertoire was sequenced with immunoSEQ multiplex PCR; TCRdb's copy has only in-frame clones and lacks some. V and J calls plus clone size are reproduced from that table; the DNA served to infer D and trimming. The top ten hold around 23% of the sample, which has around 52,000 clones, approximately 90% seen once. The V and J ends lost 3 bases and 2 bases respectively, with 10 bases between them. Germline loops: CDR1 MGHDK, CDR2 SYGVNS. The length of the CDR3 is 14 residues. Recruited during active infection, patients (from Seattle) were subsequently followed longitudinally.

This TCR was sampled from an elderly woman with COVID-19, enrolled during active disease. Sequenced sample: peripheral blood. V is TRBV25-1 and J is TRBJ1-1; D perhaps matches TRBD1 (6 bases). The CDR3 DNA reads as TGTGCCAGCAGTGACAGGGGTGGAAACACTGAAGCTTTCTTT. It is translated as CASSDRGGNTEAFF.